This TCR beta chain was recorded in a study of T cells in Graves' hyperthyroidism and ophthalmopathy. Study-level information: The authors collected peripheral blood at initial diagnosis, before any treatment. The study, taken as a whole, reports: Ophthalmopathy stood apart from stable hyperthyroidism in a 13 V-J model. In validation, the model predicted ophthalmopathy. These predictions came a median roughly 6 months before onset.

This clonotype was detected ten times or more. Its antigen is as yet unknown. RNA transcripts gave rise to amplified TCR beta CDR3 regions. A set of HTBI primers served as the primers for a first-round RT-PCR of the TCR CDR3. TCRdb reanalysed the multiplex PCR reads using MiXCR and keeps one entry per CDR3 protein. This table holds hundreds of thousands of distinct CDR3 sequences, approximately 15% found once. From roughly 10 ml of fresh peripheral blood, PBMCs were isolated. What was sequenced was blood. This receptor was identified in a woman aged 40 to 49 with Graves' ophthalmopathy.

The CDR3 region has the DNA TGTGCCAGCAGCTTAACTGTGCATGAGACCCAGTACTTC. This gives the protein CASSLTVHETQYF. The gene calls are TRBV7-3 and TRBJ2-5; no clear D. The V gene's germline CDR1 is SGHTA and CDR2 FQGTGA. V gave up 0 bases and J gave up 5 bases, with 7 bases separating them. This CDR3 spans 13 amino acids.